The TCR beta chain described here comes from a study of T cells after yellow fever vaccination. Study-wide context: In the case of low-cell-number fractions, SMART-Seq v4 Ultra Low Input was used for preparation. Overall study results and limits: CD4 and CD8 compartments shared a small share of clonotypes, likely from convergent recombination. Among primary-vaccination clones, most reappeared after the booster, at roughly 95% for CD4 and around 91% for CD8.

V was pared by 4 bases and J by 2 bases, with 2 bases between. The CDR3 length is 12 residues. CDR1 is MNHEY and CDR2 is SMNVEV in the germline V gene (reference sequence). This clonotype appeared many times. The target antigen is unknown. Conversion of TCR transcripts into cDNA relied on 5'RACE template switching, which added a universal primer site and UMIs. TCRdb re-analysed the 5' RACE reads in MiXCR, keeping a single row per CDR3 protein. The sample has tens of thousands of distinct CDR3 sequences; just under 8% are singletons. The material was CD8+ T cells sorted from PBMCs, obtained on the day of the yellow fever booster vaccination. V is TRBV27 and J is TRBJ2-2; D is undetermined. The source of this sequence is a young man who received the YFV17D yellow fever vaccine. CDR3 coding DNA: TGTGCCAGCAGTTATAACACCGGGGAGCTGTTTTTT. This codes for CASSYNTGELFF.